This paragraph covers one T cell receptor beta chain sequence. V dropped 4 bases and J dropped 6; count of bases not matched to a gene: 8. This CDR3 comprises 15 residues. Germline V gene lookup returns CDR1 SGHNT and CDR2 YYREEE (reference sequence). This sample was included in a study of blood T cell repertoires in COVID-19. Across the whole study: PBMCs, B-cell-depleted T cells, or T cells were the source of the cDNA or gDNA that made up the material.

The data were produced by immunoSEQ multiplex PCR, yet TCRdb's version contains in-frame clones alone and is incomplete. The data contain about 330,000 clones, roughly nine tenths of them singletons. Input material: PBMCs or T cells enriched from blood (not recorded which). This TCR came from a woman younger than 45 who had recovered from COVID-19. V gene TRBV5-4 combines with J gene TRBJ2-2, with TRBD1 matching over 8 bases. CDR3 in DNA: TGTGCCAGCAGCCCCGGACAGGGTCGAGCCGGGGAGCTGTTTTTT. Translating it yields CASSPGQGRAGELFF.